A selection of T cell receptor beta chains follows, all from one sample in a study of T cell responses to AZD1222 COVID-19 vaccine. The table came from immunoSEQ multiplex PCR; TCRdb's copy has only in-frame clones and leaves some out. This table holds 85,000 or so clones, roughly 84% found once. The specimen was peripheral blood, collected 28 days after the second AZD1222 dose. These receptors were taken from an adult who received the AZD1222 COVID-19 vaccine. CDR3s include the opening cysteine and the closing phenylalanine or tryptophan. Each record gives: D gene, clone size, J gene, V gene, CDR3 protein, CDR3 DNA. D genes are given only for firm matches. Rows give clone size only sometimes, using once, few, many, or a class for an expanded clone.

>-|-|TRBJ1-2|TRBV27
CASSPGQLIYGYTF
TGTGCCAGCAGCCCCGGGCAGCTGATCTATGGCTACACCTTC
>-|-|TRBJ2-5|TRBV18
CASSPPNSQETQYF
TGTGCCAGCTCACCACCCAACAGCCAAGAGACCCAGTACTTC
>-|once|TRBJ2-5|TRBV7-2
CATEEWVETQYF
TGTGCCACCGAAGAGTGGGTCGAGACCCAGTACTTC
>TRBD1|-|TRBJ2-6|TRBV6-5
CASILGQAGANVLTF
TGTGCCAGCATACTCGGACAGGCTGGGGCCAACGTCCTGACTTTC
>TRBD1|-|TRBJ1-5|TRBV28
CASSFIQGGKPQHF
TGTGCCAGCAGTTTTATACAGGGGGGAAAGCCCCAGCATTTT
>-|-|TRBJ2-7|TRBV6-5
CASTSGSSDEQYF
TGTGCCAGCACCTCGGGCTCCTCAGACGAGCAGTACTTC
>TRBD2|-|TRBJ2-1|TRBV7-3
CASSLNSPLSGSSYNEQFF
TGTGCCAGCAGCTTAAATTCCCCTTTAAGCGGGAGCTCCTACAATGAGCAGTTCTTC
>-|-|TRBJ1-3|TRBV6-2/TRBV6-3
CASSYSFWSSGNTIYF
TGTGCCAGCAGTTACTCGTTCTGGAGCTCTGGAAACACCATATATTTT
>-|-|TRBJ1-2|TRBV30
CAWSVSSHGYTF
TGTGCCTGGAGTGTGAGTAGCCATGGCTACACCTTC
>TRBD1|-|TRBJ2-2|TRBV5-1
CASSLTRGLAGELFF
TGCGCCAGCAGCTTAACCAGGGGGTTGGCCGGGGAGCTGTTTTTT
>TRBD1|once|TRBJ1-6|TRBV5-1
CASSLAGDRGLSPLHF
TGCGCCAGCAGCTTGGCCGGGGACAGGGGGCTGTCACCCCTCCACTTT
>TRBD2|-|TRBJ2-1|TRBV6-5
CATARLAGHYNEQFF
TGTGCCACCGCAAGACTAGCGGGCCATTACAATGAGCAGTTCTTC
>-|-|TRBJ1-2|TRBV15
CATSRDFSTGEGGYTF
TGTGCCACCAGCAGAGATTTCTCGACAGGCGAAGGGGGCTACACCTTC
>TRBD1|-|TRBJ2-4|TRBV3-1/TRBV3-2
CASSQGQGLGQLAKNIQYF
TGTGCCAGCAGCCAGGGACAGGGGTTAGGTCAGCTAGCCAAAAACATTCAGTACTTC
>TRBD1|-|TRBJ2-7|TRBV25-1
CASSDSGTGNSYEQYF
TGTGCCAGCAGTGACTCCGGGACAGGCAACTCCTACGAGCAGTACTTC
>-|-|TRBJ1-5|TRBV2
CASSTLLSNQPQHF
TGTGCCAGCTCCACCCTCCTCAGCAATCAGCCCCAGCATTTT
>-|-|TRBJ1-1|TRBV27
CASSRDLGGTEAFF
TGTGCCAGCAGTAGGGACCTCGGGGGTACTGAAGCTTTCTTT
>-|once|TRBJ1-3|TRBV7-2
CASRGGGTGSGNTIYF
TGTGCCAGCAGGGGAGGCGGCACCGGCTCTGGAAACACCATATATTTT
>-|-|TRBJ1-1|TRBV4-2
CASSQVGGHLNTEAFF
TGTGCCAGCAGCCAAGTGGGAGGACACCTGAACACTGAAGCTTTCTTT
>TRBD2|-|TRBJ2-7|TRBV2
CASSEPLGLAHEQYF
TGTGCCAGCAGTGAACCCCTAGGACTAGCCCACGAGCAGTACTTC
>-|-|TRBJ1-1|TRBV5-5
CASSSGGAEAFF
TGTGCCAGCAGTTCTGGGGGAGCTGAAGCTTTCTTT
>TRBD2|-|TRBJ2-5|TRBV5-4
CASSLSVRAGLAGKETQYF
TGTGCCAGCAGCTTGTCGGTACGAGCGGGACTAGCGGGGAAAGAGACCCAGTACTTC
>-|-|TRBJ2-6|TRBV28
CASSWGPGRTGGANVLTF
TGTGCCAGCAGCTGGGGCCCTGGTAGGACCGGTGGGGCCAACGTCCTGACTTTC
>-|-|TRBJ2-2|TRBV28
CASSRGWDTGELFF
TGTGCCAGCAGCCGAGGGTGGGACACCGGGGAGCTGTTTTTT
>-|-|TRBJ1-2|TRBV6-5
CASSSLRGGYTF
TGTGCCAGCAGTTCCCTCAGGGGCGGCTACACCTTC
>-|-|TRBJ1-2|TRBV25-1
CAITPLPGYNYGYTF
TGTGCCATCACCCCGCTTCCGGGCTACAACTATGGCTACACCTTC
>TRBD2|-|TRBJ2-5|TRBV4-1
CASSRGLAGGSGGTQYF
TGCGCCAGCAGCCGAGGACTAGCGGGGGGCTCCGGGGGGACCCAGTACTTC
>TRBD1|-|TRBJ2-7|TRBV4-3
CASSREGAFDEQYF
TGCGCCAGCAGCCGAGAGGGGGCATTCGACGAGCAGTACTTC
>-|-|TRBJ1-4|TRBV6-6
CASTDRGNEKLFF
TGTGCCAGCACGGACCGGGGCAATGAAAAACTGTTTTTT
>-|-|TRBJ2-2|TRBV27
CASSLPGTGELFF
TGTGCCAGCAGTTTGCCAGGGACCGGGGAGCTGTTTTTT
>-|-|TRBJ1-1|TRBV29-1
CSVSRGWNTEAFF
TGCAGCGTCAGCAGGGGCTGGAACACTGAAGCTTTCTTT
>-|once|TRBJ1-1|TRBV4-1
CASSQDLTAINTEAFF
TGCGCCAGCAGCCAAGATTTAACAGCGATAAACACTGAAGCTTTCTTT
>TRBD2|-|TRBJ2-3|TRBV30
CAWITSADTQYF
TGTGCCTGGATTACTAGCGCGGATACGCAGTATTTT
>-|-|TRBJ2-5|TRBV4-1
CASSQVPAGGLRGTQYF
TGCGCCAGCAGCCAAGTTCCCGCTGGGGGGCTCCGAGGGACCCAGTACTTC
>TRBD2|-|TRBJ2-3|TRBV19
CASSIDHGGLAGNTQYF
TGTGCCAGTAGTATAGATCATGGGGGACTAGCGGGGAATACGCAGTATTTT
>-|-|TRBJ2-7|TRBV2
CASSDDSYEQYF
TGTGCCAGCAGTGACGATTCCTACGAGCAGTACTTC